This entry lists 11 T cell receptor beta chains sequenced from one sample in a study of PD-L1 blockade in urothelial cancer. Sequenced by immunoSEQ multiplex PCR; TCRdb stores in-frame clones only, minus some. The top ten clones hold over 7.5% of a sample with tens of thousands of clones, about 80% of them seen once. Sequenced material: PBMCs, taken around atezolizumab (anti-PD-L1) treatment. The source of these receptors is a man in his sixties or seventies with urothelial cancer.

This chain connects TRBV7-2 to TRBJ2-1, with D tentatively TRBD2 (5 bases). Trimming took off 3 bases at V and 0 bases at J, with 15 bases between the two ends. Germline assignment: CDR1 SGHTA and CDR2 FQGNSA. The CDR3 runs 17 residues. CDR3 sequence reads: CASSFDLDYYSYNEQFF. The CDR3 DNA reads as TGTGCCAGCAGCTTCGATCTAGACTACTACTCCTACAATGAGCAGTTCTTC.

The chain joins TRBV7-8 to TRBJ2-5; D uncertain. The germline V gene encodes CDR1 SGHVS and CDR2 FQNEAQ. This CDR3 contains 12 residues. The V and J ends lost 5 bases and 0 bases respectively, with 4 bases between them. CDR3 in amino acids: CASSRDQETQYF. The DNA of the CDR3 is TGTGCCAGCAGCCGGGACCAAGAGACCCAGTACTTC. The full variable domain, in which reference TRBV7-8 and TRBJ2-5 provide the parts outside the CDR3, is GAGVSQSPRYKVAKRGQDVALRCDPISGHVSLFWYQQALGQGPEFLTYFQNEAQLDKSGLPSDRFFAERPEGSVSTLKIQRTQQEDSAVYLCASSRDQETQYFGPGTRLLVL.

This clone is medium-sized. CDR3 sequence (DNA): TGTGCCAGCAGTGATGGAGGGGCCGGAAACACCATATATTTT. It translates to CASSDGGAGNTIYF. The chain is built from TRBV6-1 and TRBJ1-3, with a possible D match to TRBD1 (5 bases). The CDR3 loop spans 14 amino acids. The germline CDR1 and CDR2 sequences are MNHNS and SASEGT. With 3 bases removed from V and 4 bases from J, the gap between germline ends came to 10 bases.

This clone was detected once. This sequence joins TRBV7-3 and TRBJ1-1; D gene unclear. Trimming stripped 2 bases from V and 6 bases from J, with 10 bases between. Germline-derived CDR1 and CDR2 are SGHTA and FQGTGA. This CDR3 has 13 amino acids. The DNA of the CDR3 is TGTGCCAGCAGCTTAGGCCCCGATTCTGAAGCTTTCTTT. Translating gives CASSLGPDSEAFF.

The V call is TRBV19, the J call TRBJ2-7, with 7 bases lining up with TRBD1. The V and J ends lost 7 bases and 7 bases, in that order; junction bases with no gene match: 16. Looked up from germline, CDR1 is LNHDA and CDR2 is SQIVND (reference sequence). The CDR3 consists of 15 residues. CDR3 nucleotide sequence: TGTGCCAGTACTCCGGATAAGGGGGCCACCTTTGAGCAGTACTTC. This codes for CASTPDKGATFEQYF.

CDR3 loop: CASSRSYNEQFF. The CDR3 nucleotides are TGTGCCAGCAGCCGCAGTTACAATGAGCAGTTCTTC. V is TRBV5-8 and J is TRBJ2-1; D gene ambiguous. The CDR3 totals 12 residues. The V end was cut by 4 bases, the J end by 4 bases, with 6 bases between. Germline loops: CDR1 SGHTS, CDR2 YDEGEE.

V usage is TRBV28 and J usage is TRBJ2-7; TRBD2 matches 10 bases. Germline V CDR1 and CDR2: MDHEN, SYDVKM. V was pared by 6 bases and J by 2 bases, with 1 base of the junction left unmatched. CDR3 length: 13 residues. This chain's CDR3 is CASRGTSAYEQYF. In nucleotides, the CDR3 is TGTGCCAGCAGGGGGACTAGCGCCTACGAGCAGTACTTC. Full variable domain (rest looked up from reference TRBV28 and TRBJ2-7): DVKVTQSSRYLVKRTGEKVFLECVQDMDHENMFWYRQDPGLGLRLIYFSYDVKMKEKGDIPEGYSVSREKKERFSLILESASTNQTSMYLCASRGTSAYEQYFGPGTRLTVT.

V is TRBV10-3 and J is TRBJ2-2; 9 positions match TRBD1. Germline V gene lookup returns CDR1 ENHRY and CDR2 SYGVKD. V lost 5 bases to trimming and J lost 2 bases; unmatched junction nucleotides: 6. The CDR3 length is 16 residues. CDR3 bases: TGTGCCATCAGTTTAGGACAGGGGACTAACACCGGGGAGCTGTTTTTT. It yields the protein CAISLGQGTNTGELFF.

The V gene is TRBV6-5, the J gene TRBJ2-3; D perhaps matches TRBD2 (6 bases). This CDR3 region has 15 residues. Germline V gene lookup returns CDR1 MNHEY and CDR2 SVGAGI. The ends were cut back, 1 base at V and 0 bases at J, with 8 bases in the middle. The CDR3 region has the DNA TGTGCCAGCAGTTACTGGGGGGAGAGCACAGATACGCAGTATTTT. Amino acids: CASSYWGESTDTQYF.

This chain links TRBV5-6 with TRBJ2-7; 11 bases fit TRBD1. The CDR3 is made up of 15 amino acids. Germline V gene data show CDR1 as SGHDT and CDR2 as YYEEEE. Trimming at V came to 4 bases and at J to 5 bases, leaving 8 bases not matched to a gene. CDR3 sequence: CASSTGTGGRNEQYF. Here the CDR3 DNA reads TGTGCCAGCAGCACCGGGACAGGGGGTCGGAACGAGCAGTACTTC.

The CDR3 DNA is TGTGCCAGTAGTATAACTAGCGGGAGGGTCGGGGATACGCAGTATTTT. It yields the protein CASSITSGRVGDTQYF. The chain combines TRBV19 with TRBJ2-3; 13 positions match TRBD2. Germline V gives CDR1 LNHDA, CDR2 SQIVND (reference sequence). J lost 6 bases, V lost 2 bases, and 5 bases had no gene match. CDR3 length: 16 residues. Full variable domain (rest looked up from reference TRBV19 and TRBJ2-3): DGGITQSPKYLFRKEGQNVTLSCEQNLNHDAMYWYRQDPGQGLRLIYYSQIVNDFQKGDIAEGYSVSREKKESFPLTVTSAQKNPTAFYLCASSITSGRVGDTQYFGPGTRLTVL.